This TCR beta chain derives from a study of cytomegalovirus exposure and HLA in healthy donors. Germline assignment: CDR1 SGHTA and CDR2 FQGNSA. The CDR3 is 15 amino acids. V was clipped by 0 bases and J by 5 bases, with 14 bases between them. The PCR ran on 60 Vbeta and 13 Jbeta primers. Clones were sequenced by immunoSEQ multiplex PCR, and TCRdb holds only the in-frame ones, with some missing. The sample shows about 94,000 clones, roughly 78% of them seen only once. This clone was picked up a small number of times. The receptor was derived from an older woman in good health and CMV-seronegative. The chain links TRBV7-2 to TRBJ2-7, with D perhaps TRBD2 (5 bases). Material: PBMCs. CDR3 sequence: CASSLAPVGADEQYF. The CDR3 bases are TGTGCCAGCAGCTTAGCGCCGGTGGGAGCGGACGAGCAGTACTTC.